The subject of this entry is one TCR beta chain. The antigen is not known. Germline V lookup: CDR1 SGHVS, CDR2 FNYEAQ. CDR3 length: 13 residues. The V end lost 5 bases, the J end lost 8 bases, and 15 bases lay between the germline ends. The sample comes from a study of shared clonotypes between healthy human individuals. The assay was immunoSEQ multiplex PCR, and TCRdb's table has in-frame clones only and misses some. The sample consists of around 2.1 million clones, around 93% of them appearing once. Terminally differentiated effector memory CD45RA+ cells were left out of the naive CD8 fraction, which was CD45RO-negative and positively selected for CCR7. Overall study results and limits: Roughly 5% of naive CD4 clonotypes were shared across four donors.

The sample was naive CD8+ T cells from PBMCs. The chain recombines TRBV7-6 with TRBJ1-2; TRBD1 might be the D (5 bases). This TCR was recovered from a man between 18 and 29 years old in good health. Some clones in this sample may be carry-over from other donors' samples. CDR3 region: CASSPLGAGGYTF. The CDR3 DNA reads TGTGCCAGCAGCCCTTTAGGGGCAGGCGGCTACACCTTC.